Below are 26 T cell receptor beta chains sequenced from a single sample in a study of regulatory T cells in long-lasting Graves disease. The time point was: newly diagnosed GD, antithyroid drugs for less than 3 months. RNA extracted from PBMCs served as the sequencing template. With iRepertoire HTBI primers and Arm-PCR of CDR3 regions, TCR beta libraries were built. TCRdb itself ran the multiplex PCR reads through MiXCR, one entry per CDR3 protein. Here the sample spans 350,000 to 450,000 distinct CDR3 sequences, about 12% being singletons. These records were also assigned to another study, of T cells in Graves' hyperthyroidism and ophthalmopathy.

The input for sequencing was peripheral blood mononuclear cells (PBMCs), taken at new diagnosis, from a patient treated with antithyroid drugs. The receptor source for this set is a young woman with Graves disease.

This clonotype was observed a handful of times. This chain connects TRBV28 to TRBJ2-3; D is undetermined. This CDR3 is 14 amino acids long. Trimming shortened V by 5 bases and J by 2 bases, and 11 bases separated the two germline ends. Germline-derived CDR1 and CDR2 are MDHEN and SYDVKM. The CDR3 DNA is TGTGCCAGCAGTCCCTGGTCGACCACAGATACGCAGTATTTT. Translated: CASSPWSTTDTQYF.

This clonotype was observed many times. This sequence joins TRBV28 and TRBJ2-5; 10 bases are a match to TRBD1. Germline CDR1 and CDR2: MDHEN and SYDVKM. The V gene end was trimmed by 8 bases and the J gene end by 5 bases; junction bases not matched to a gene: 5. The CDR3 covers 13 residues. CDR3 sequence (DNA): TGTGCCAGCCGGGACAGGGGAACGGAGACCCAGTACTTC. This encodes CASRDRGTETQYF.

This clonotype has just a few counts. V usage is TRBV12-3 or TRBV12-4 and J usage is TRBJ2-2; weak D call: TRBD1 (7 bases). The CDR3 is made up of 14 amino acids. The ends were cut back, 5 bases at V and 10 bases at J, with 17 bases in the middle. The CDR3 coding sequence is TGTGCCAGCAGTGCCATCGACAGGGAGGCGGAGCTGTTTTTT. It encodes CASSAIDREAELFF.

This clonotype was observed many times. The CDR3 DNA is TGTGCCAGCACCCCACCGCCTGTTCCGGGCACTGAAGCTTTCTTT. It specifies CASTPPPVPGTEAFF. The gene calls are TRBV11-2 and TRBJ1-1; D call uncertain. In germline, CDR1 is SGHAT, CDR2 FQNNGV. Trimming pared 7 bases from V and 4 bases from J, leaving 19 bases between. The CDR3 runs to 15 residues.

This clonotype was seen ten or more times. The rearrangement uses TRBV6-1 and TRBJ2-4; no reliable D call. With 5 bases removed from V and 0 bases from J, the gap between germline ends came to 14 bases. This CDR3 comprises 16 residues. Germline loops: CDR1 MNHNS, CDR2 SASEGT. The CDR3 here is CASSPGSLLAKNIQYF. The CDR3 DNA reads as TGTGCCAGCAGTCCCGGGTCTCTCCTAGCCAAAAACATTCAGTACTTC.

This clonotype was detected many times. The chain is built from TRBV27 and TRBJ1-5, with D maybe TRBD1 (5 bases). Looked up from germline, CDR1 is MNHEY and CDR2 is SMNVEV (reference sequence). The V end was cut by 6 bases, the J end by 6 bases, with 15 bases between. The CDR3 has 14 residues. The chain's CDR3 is CASSHPGRSQPQHF. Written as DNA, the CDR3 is TGTGCCAGCAGCCATCCGGGACGAAGTCAGCCCCAGCATTTT.

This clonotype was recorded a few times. The CDR3 DNA follows: TGTGCCAGTAGCCCCGCTAGCAACTCCTACAATGAGCAGTTCTTC. Its translation: CASSPASNSYNEQFF. The chain joins TRBV19 to TRBJ2-1; D is perhaps TRBD2 (5 bases). CDR3 size: 15 residues. Trimming took off 6 bases at V and 0 bases at J, with 12 bases between the two ends. In germline, CDR1 is LNHDA, CDR2 SQIVND (reference sequence).

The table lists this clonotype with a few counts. This chain's CDR3 is CASSIFPVGTGPYAYNEQFF. The CDR3 coding sequence is TGTGCCAGTAGTATTTTTCCCGTTGGGACAGGACCCTACGCCTACAATGAGCAGTTCTTC. V usage is TRBV19 and J usage is TRBJ2-1, with 8 bases that match TRBD1. After removal of 3 bases from V and 2 bases from J, the junction contained 18 bases not matched to a gene. The germline V gene encodes CDR1 LNHDA and CDR2 SQIVND (reference sequence). This CDR3 region has 20 residues. Full variable domain (missing parts from reference TRBV19 and TRBJ2-1): DGGITQSPKYLFRKEGQNVTLSCEQNLNHDAMYWYRQDPGQGLRLIYYSQIVNDFQKGDIAEGYSVSREKKESFPLTVTSAQKNPTAFYLCASSIFPVGTGPYAYNEQFFGPGTRLTVL.

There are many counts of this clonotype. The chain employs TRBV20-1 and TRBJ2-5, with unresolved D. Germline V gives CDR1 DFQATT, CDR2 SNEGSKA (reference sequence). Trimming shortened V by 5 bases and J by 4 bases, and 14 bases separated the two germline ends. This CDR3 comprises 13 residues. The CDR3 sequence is CSALPDARETQYF. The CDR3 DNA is TGCAGTGCTCTTCCAGATGCTCGAGAGACCCAGTACTTC.

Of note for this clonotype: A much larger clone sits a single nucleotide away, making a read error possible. CDR3 amino acids: CASSLGPGRYEEYF. CDR3 in DNA: TGTGCCAGCAGCTTAGGTCCGGGACGATACGAGGAGTACTTC. The rearrangement joins TRBV7-3 to TRBJ2-7; the D gene could be TRBD1 or TRBD2 (5 bases each). Germline CDR1 is SGHTA and CDR2 is FQGTGA. There are 14 residues in the CDR3.

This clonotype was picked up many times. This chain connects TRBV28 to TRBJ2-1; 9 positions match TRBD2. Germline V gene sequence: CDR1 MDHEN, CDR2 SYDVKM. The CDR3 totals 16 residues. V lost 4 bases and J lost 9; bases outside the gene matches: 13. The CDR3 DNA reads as TGTGCCAGCAGTTCTCCGGGACTAGCTCAATCAGGTGAGCAGTTCTTC. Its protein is CASSSPGLAQSGEQFF.

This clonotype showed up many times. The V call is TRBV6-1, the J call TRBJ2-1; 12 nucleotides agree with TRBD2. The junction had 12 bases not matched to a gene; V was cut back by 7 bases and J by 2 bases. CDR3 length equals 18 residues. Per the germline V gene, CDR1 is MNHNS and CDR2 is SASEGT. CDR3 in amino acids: CASTNPYGLAGPYNEQFF. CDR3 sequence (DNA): TGTGCCAGCACTAACCCCTACGGACTAGCGGGGCCCTACAATGAGCAGTTCTTC.

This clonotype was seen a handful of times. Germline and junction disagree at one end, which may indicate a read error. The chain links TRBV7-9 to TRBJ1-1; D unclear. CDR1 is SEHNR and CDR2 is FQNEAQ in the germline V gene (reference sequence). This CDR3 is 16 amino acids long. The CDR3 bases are TGTGCCAGCAGCTTAGACGGGCCCCCCGAGAGCACTGAAGCTCTCTTT. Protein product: CASSLDGPPESTEALF.

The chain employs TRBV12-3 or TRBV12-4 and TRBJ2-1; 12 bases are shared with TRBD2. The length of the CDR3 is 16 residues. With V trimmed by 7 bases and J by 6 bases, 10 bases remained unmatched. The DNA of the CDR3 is TGTGCCAGCATTCTACAAAGGACTAGCGGGATCAATGAGCAGTTCTTC. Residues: CASILQRTSGINEQFF.

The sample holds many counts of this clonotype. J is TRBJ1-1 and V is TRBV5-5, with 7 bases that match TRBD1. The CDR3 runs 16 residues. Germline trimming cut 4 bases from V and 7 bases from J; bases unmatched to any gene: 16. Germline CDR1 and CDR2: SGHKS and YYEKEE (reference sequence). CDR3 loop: CASSGTGTAGVGEAFF. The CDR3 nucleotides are TGTGCCAGCAGCGGCACCGGGACAGCGGGAGTAGGTGAAGCTTTCTTT.

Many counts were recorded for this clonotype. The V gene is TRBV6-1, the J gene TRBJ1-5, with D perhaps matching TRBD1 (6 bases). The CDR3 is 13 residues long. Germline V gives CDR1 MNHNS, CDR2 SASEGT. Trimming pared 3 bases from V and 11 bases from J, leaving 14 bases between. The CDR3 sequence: CASSDRGIGTQHF. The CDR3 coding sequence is TGTGCCAGCAGTGACAGGGGCATTGGGACCCAGCATTTT.

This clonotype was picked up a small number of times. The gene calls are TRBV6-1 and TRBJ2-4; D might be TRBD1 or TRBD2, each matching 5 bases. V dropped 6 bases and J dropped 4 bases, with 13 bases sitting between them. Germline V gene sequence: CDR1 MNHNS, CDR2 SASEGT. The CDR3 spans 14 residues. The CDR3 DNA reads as TGTGCCAGCAGCCCCGGGACGGTAAAAAACATTCAGTACTTC. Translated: CASSPGTVKNIQYF.

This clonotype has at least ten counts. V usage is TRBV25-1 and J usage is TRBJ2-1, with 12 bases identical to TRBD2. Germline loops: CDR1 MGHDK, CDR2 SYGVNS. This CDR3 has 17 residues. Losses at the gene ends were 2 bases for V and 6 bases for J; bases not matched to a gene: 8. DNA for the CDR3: TGTGCCAGCAGTGAAGATGAGACTAGCGGGAGAGGCAATGAGCAGTTCTTC. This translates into CASSEDETSGRGNEQFF.

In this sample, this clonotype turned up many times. The CDR3 is CASSAGTAKSTYYGYTF. The CDR3, as DNA: TGTGCCAGCAGTGCCGGGACAGCCAAATCGACCTACTATGGCTACACCTTC. J is TRBJ1-2 and V is TRBV12-3 or TRBV12-4; 7 nucleotides line up with TRBD1. CDR3 size: 17 residues. J lost 3 bases, V lost 5 bases, and 15 bases had no gene match.

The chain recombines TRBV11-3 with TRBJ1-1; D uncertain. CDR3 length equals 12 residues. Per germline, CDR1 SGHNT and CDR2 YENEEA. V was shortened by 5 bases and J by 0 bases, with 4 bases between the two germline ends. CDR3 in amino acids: CASSAMNTEAFF. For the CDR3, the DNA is TGTGCCAGCAGCGCCATGAACACTGAAGCTTTCTTT.

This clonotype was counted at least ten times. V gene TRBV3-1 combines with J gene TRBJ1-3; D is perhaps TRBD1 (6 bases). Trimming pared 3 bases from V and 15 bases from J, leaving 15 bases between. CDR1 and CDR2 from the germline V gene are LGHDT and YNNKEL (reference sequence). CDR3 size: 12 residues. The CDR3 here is CASSQMGTSQYF. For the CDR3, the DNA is TGTGCCAGCAGCCAGATGGGGACAAGTCAATATTTT.

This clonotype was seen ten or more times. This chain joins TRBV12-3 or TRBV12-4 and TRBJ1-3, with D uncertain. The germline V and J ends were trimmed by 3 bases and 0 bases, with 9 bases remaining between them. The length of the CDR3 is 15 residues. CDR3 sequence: CASSFAGSSGNTIYF. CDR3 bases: TGTGCCAGCAGTTTCGCCGGGAGCTCTGGAAACACCATATATTTT.

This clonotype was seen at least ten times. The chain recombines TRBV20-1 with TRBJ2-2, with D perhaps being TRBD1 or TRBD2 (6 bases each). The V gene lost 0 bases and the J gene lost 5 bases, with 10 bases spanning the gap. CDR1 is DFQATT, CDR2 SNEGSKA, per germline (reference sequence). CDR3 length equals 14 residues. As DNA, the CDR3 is TGCAGTGCTAGAGATTGGAGGGGGACCGGGGAGCTGTTTTTT. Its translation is CSARDWRGTGELFF.

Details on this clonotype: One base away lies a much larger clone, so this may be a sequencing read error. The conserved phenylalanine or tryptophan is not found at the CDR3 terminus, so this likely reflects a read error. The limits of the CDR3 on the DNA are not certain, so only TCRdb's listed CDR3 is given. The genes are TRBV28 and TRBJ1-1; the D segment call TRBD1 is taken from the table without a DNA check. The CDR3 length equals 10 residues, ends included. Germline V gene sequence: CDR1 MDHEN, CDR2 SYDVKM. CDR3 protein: CALTRAGDFL.

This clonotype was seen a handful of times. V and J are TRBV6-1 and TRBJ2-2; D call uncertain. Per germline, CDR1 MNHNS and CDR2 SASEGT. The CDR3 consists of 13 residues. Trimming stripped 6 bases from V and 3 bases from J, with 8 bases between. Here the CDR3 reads CASSPVHTGELFF. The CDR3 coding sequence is TGTGCCAGCAGCCCGGTCCACACCGGGGAGCTGTTTTTT.

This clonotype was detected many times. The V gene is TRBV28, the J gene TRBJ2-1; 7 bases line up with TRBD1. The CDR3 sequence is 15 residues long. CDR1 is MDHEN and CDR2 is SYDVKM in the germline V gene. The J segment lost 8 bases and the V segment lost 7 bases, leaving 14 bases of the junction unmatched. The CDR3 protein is CASNRQGGGIYEQFF. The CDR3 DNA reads TGTGCCAGCAACAGACAGGGTGGGGGAATCTATGAGCAGTTCTTC.